This TCR beta chain appears in the sequencing data of a study of shared clonotypes between healthy human individuals. The CDR3 is 16 residues long. V lost 0 bases to trimming and J lost 1 base, with 11 bases between them. Germline V gene sequence: CDR1 LGHNA, CDR2 YSLEER. For every subset, genomic DNA was evenly distributed across several immunoSEQ plates. TCRdb's copy holds only in-frame clones and misses some; the assay was immunoSEQ multiplex PCR. The table shows 2 million to 2.5 million clones, with 93% occurring only once. Naive CD8 isolation took CD45RO-negative cells positively selected for CCR7 and excluded terminally differentiated effector memory CD45RA+ cells.

The chain carries TRBV4-3 and TRBJ2-3, with D perhaps matching TRBD1 or TRBD2 (5 bases each). Sequenced material: naive CD8+ T cells from PBMCs. This TCR came from a man younger than 35 in good health. Some clones in this sample may be carry-over from other donors' samples. The CDR3 coding sequence is TGCGCCAGCAGCCAAGACCGGGACCTTCGCACAGATACGCAGTATTTT. Its translation: CASSQDRDLRTDTQYF.